This T cell receptor (beta chain) was observed in a study of beta chain features in type 1 diabetes. General study results and limits: Compared with healthy donors, patients appeared to share more similar naive, central memory and regulatory TCRB repertoires. There was a moderate but significant shortening of TCRB CDR3s in all four CD4+ subsets of Type 1 diabetes patients.

Based on CD45RO/CCR7/CD25/CD127/CD95/CD27, CD4+ regulatory, stem cell-like memory, naive and central memory cells were sorted. Each population that was sorted was more than 98% pure. The isolated RNA, all of it, was reverse transcribed, so expressed TCRB transcripts were what got sequenced. Clones were sequenced by immunoSEQ multiplex PCR, and TCRdb holds only the in-frame ones, with some missing. Of 150,000 or so clones in the sample, about 50% are singletons; the top ten hold 0.42%. In the case of this clone: The antigen is not known.

Sample: Tregs from blood. The sequence came from a man younger than 35 in good health.

For the CDR3, the DNA is TGTGCCATCAGGCGACAGGGGTCGAACACTGAAGCTTTCTTT. It translates to CAIRRQGSNTEAFF. The genes are TRBV10-3 and TRBJ1-1; 8 bases align to TRBD1. The CDR3 loop spans 14 amino acids. The V and J ends lost 6 bases and 1 base, in that order; junction bases with no gene match: 4. In germline, CDR1 is ENHRY, CDR2 SYGVKD.